The 31 T cell receptor beta chains below all came from one sample that was sequenced in a study of technical replicates of blood from a few donors. Sequencing was performed with immunoSEQ multiplex PCR; in TCRdb, only in-frame clones are kept and a portion is missing. This table holds over 50,000 clones, approximately 86% found once. Input material: PBMCs. The receptors stem from a human donor in good health. Some clones in this sample may be carry-over from other donors' samples.

The chain carries TRBV7-2 and TRBJ2-5; 9 nucleotides match TRBD1. The CDR3 contains 15 residues. Germline lookup yields CDR1 SGHTA and CDR2 FQGNSA. The V segment lost 4 bases and the J segment 5 bases; nucleotides outside the gene matches: 8. CDR3 amino acids: CASSSGPTGGETQYF. DNA for the CDR3: TGTGCCAGCAGCTCAGGACCGACAGGGGGGGAGACCCAGTACTTC.

This chain joins TRBV6-1 and TRBJ2-7; 8 bases are shared with TRBD1. The CDR3 contains 11 residues. Germline lookup yields CDR1 MNHNS and CDR2 SASEGT. Trimming at V came to 5 bases and at J to 7 bases, leaving 1 base not matched to a gene. CDR3 in DNA: TGTGCCAGCAGTTGGGACAGGGAGCAGTACTTC. Amino acid sequence: CASSWDREQYF.

The gene calls are TRBV19 and TRBJ2-7; D possibly corresponds to TRBD1 (6 bases). Trimming left V 4 bases short and J 6 bases short, with 16 bases between. This CDR3 spans 14 amino acids. Germline V lookup: CDR1 LNHDA, CDR2 SQIVND (reference sequence). CDR3 bases: TGTGCCAGTAGTAGGGTCCCGGACAGAGGCGAGCAGTACTTC. Protein product: CASSRVPDRGEQYF.

The V and J genes are TRBV7-9 and TRBJ2-5, with D uncertain. Germline V lookup: CDR1 SEHNR, CDR2 FQNEAQ (reference sequence). CDR3 size: 13 residues. The V end was cut by 5 bases, the J end by 5 bases, with 12 bases between. CDR3 in DNA: TGTGCCAGCAGCACCGGAGAAAGGGAGACCCAGTACTTC. It encodes CASSTGERETQYF.

This chain uses TRBV14 with TRBJ1-1; D unclear. Trimming stripped 5 bases from V and 8 bases from J, with 21 bases between. The CDR3 is made up of 15 amino acids. CDR1 and CDR2 (germline): SGHDN, FVKESK. The CDR3: CASSISIGGQYEAFF. CDR3 in DNA: TGTGCCAGCAGCATATCAATCGGTGGGCAGTACGAAGCTTTCTTT.

The chain links TRBV7-9 to TRBJ1-1; no definite D call. The CDR3 has 13 residues. CDR1 and CDR2 (germline): SEHNR, FQNEAQ (reference sequence). The V end was cut by 2 bases, the J end by 1 base, with 5 bases between. CDR3 residues: CASSLYTNTEAFF. The CDR3, as DNA: TGTGCCAGCAGCTTATACACGAACACTGAAGCTTTCTTT.

The V and J genes are TRBV5-6 and TRBJ1-1; the D is unclear. Trimming took off 4 bases at V and 5 bases at J, with 9 bases between the two ends. The CDR3 contains 12 residues. Germline V gene data show CDR1 as SGHDT and CDR2 as YYEEEE. Here the CDR3 DNA reads TGTGCCAGCAGCCTACGTGGTACTGAAGCTTTCTTT. Amino acids: CASSLRGTEAFF.

The V and J genes are TRBV4-2 and TRBJ2-2; D not resolved. The CDR3 has 14 residues. Germline V gene sequence: CDR1 LGHNA, CDR2 YNFKEQ. V lost 0 bases, J lost 5 bases, and 7 bases lay in between. CDR3 amino acids: CASSQDSETGELFF. The DNA of the CDR3 is TGTGCCAGCAGCCAAGATAGTGAAACCGGGGAGCTGTTTTTT.

The chain's CDR3 is CASSQDFTGSTEAFF. As DNA, the CDR3 is TGTGCCAGCAGCCAAGATTTCACGGGGAGCACTGAAGCTTTCTTT. This chain connects TRBV4-2 to TRBJ1-1; no clear D. Germline values: CDR1 LGHNA, CDR2 YNFKEQ. The V end was cut by 0 bases, the J end by 4 bases, with 12 bases between. The CDR3 sequence is 15 residues long.

This clone was recorded a few times. The rearrangement links TRBV10-3 to TRBJ1-5, with D unclear. Germline CDR1 reads ENHRY; CDR2 reads SYGVKD. The ends were cut back, 3 bases at V and 2 bases at J, with 5 bases in the middle. The CDR3 length is 13 residues. The CDR3 coding sequence is TGTGCCATCAGTGACGGGGGCAATCAGCCCCAGCATTTT. The encoded protein is CAISDGGNQPQHF.

The rearrangement uses TRBV13 and TRBJ2-7, with D perhaps matching TRBD2 (6 bases). V lost 5 bases and J lost 4, with 12 bases in between. Germline V lookup: CDR1 PRHDT, CDR2 FYEKMQ (reference sequence). The CDR3 has 13 amino acids. The CDR3 here is CASSPGLLYEQYF. CDR3 coding DNA: TGTGCCAGCAGCCCGGGACTTCTATACGAGCAGTACTTC.

The CDR3 region has the DNA TGTGCCAGTAGTAGGGACAGCCTGAACACTGAAGCTTTCTTT. Translated: CASSRDSLNTEAFF. The chain couples TRBV19 to TRBJ1-1; 7 nucleotides line up with TRBD1. Germline lookup yields CDR1 LNHDA and CDR2 SQIVND (reference sequence). The CDR3 has 14 amino acids. J was trimmed by 0 bases and V by 4 bases; bases with no gene match: 2.

The chain carries TRBV27 and TRBJ1-2, with D possibly TRBD1 on 6 matching bases. The CDR3 runs 15 residues. Germline-derived CDR1 and CDR2 are MNHEY and SMNVEV (reference sequence). V was cut by 5 bases and J by 2 bases, with 15 bases left in between. Here the CDR3 reads CASSTVGGGNYGYTF. The CDR3, as DNA: TGTGCCAGCAGTACCGTCGGGGGGGGCAACTATGGCTACACCTTC.

This rearrangement joins TRBV7-9 to TRBJ2-3, with 9 bases aligning to TRBD2. J lost 2 bases, V lost 3 bases, and 6 bases had no gene match. The CDR3 has 16 amino acids. The germline V gene has CDR1 SEHNR and CDR2 FQNEAQ (reference sequence). The CDR3 reads CASSFRAGGFTDTQYF. CDR3 in DNA: TGTGCCAGCAGCTTCCGCGCGGGAGGGTTCACAGATACGCAGTATTTT. Together with reference TRBV7-9 and TRBJ2-3, the CDR3 gives the full variable domain: DTGVSQNPRHKITKRGQNVTFRCDPISEHNRLYWYRQTLGQGPEFLTYFQNEAQLEKSRLLSDRFSAERPKGSFSTLEIQRTEQGDSAMYLCASSFRAGGFTDTQYFGPGTRLTVL.

This chain links TRBV18 with TRBJ1-2; 11 nucleotides match TRBD1. The CDR3 is 17 residues long. In germline, CDR1 is KGHSH, CDR2 LQKENI. J gave up 0 bases and V 5 bases, and 8 bases lay outside the gene matches. The CDR3 DNA follows: TGTGCCAGCTCAAAGTCCGGGACAGGGGGAGCTAACTATGGCTACACCTTC. Translation: CASSKSGTGGANYGYTF.

V gene TRBV6-1 combines with J gene TRBJ2-7; D may be TRBD2 (5 bases). V lost 2 bases and J lost 6, with 14 bases in between. CDR1 and CDR2 (germline): MNHNS, SASEGT. This CDR3 is 14 amino acids long. CDR3 loop: CASSEYRGRIEQYF. As DNA, the CDR3 is TGTGCCAGCAGTGAATATCGGGGTAGAATCGAGCAGTACTTC.

The rearrangement links TRBV18 to TRBJ2-3; tentatively, D is TRBD2 (7 bases). This CDR3 is 18 amino acids long. The V gene's germline CDR1 is KGHSH and CDR2 LQKENI. Trimming cost V 2 bases and J 0 bases, with 18 bases left between them. The CDR3 sequence is CASSPLASAGASTDTQYF. CDR3 in DNA: TGTGCCAGCTCACCATTAGCATCCGCGGGGGCTAGCACAGATACGCAGTATTTT.

The chain joins TRBV7-2 to TRBJ2-7; 12 bases are a match to TRBD2. The CDR3 covers 16 residues. The germline CDR1 and CDR2 sequences are SGHTA and FQGNSA. V was clipped by 1 base and J by 3 bases; unmatched bases: 4. The CDR3 sequence is CASSLGASGRGYEQYF. The CDR3 DNA sequence: TGTGCCAGCAGCTTAGGGGCTAGCGGGAGGGGCTACGAGCAGTACTTC.

The V call is TRBV29-1, the J call TRBJ2-2; 9 bases align to TRBD2. The CDR3 runs to 14 residues. Germline V gene data show CDR1 as SQVTM and CDR2 as ANQGSEA. Unmatched junction bases numbered 7, after V lost 4 bases and J lost 7 bases. The CDR3 nucleotides are TGCAGCGTTGGTAGCGGGAGATCGTTCGGGGAGCTGTTTTTT. It encodes CSVGSGRSFGELFF.

This clone was detected only once. This chain joins TRBV18 and TRBJ2-3; D is undetermined. The germline CDR1 and CDR2 sequences are KGHSH and LQKENI. V dropped 7 bases and J dropped 1 base, with 9 bases sitting between them. This CDR3 comprises 13 residues. CDR3 nucleotide sequence: TGTGCCAGCTTATATACTGGCACAGATACGCAGTATTTT. This gives the protein CASLYTGTDTQYF.

The chain combines TRBV7-6 with TRBJ2-3; 8 bases line up with TRBD1. The germline V gene encodes CDR1 SGHVS and CDR2 FNYEAQ. V lost 5 bases, J lost 5 bases, and 9 bases stayed unmatched. The CDR3 is made up of 15 amino acids. CDR3 coding DNA: TGTGCCAGCAGCCCGTGGGGACAGGTGGGAGATACGCAGTATTTT. It codes for CASSPWGQVGDTQYF.

The chain recombines TRBV7-9 with TRBJ2-1; possibly TRBD2 for D (6 bases). The germline gives CDR1 SEHNR, CDR2 FQNEAQ (reference sequence). CDR3 size: 14 residues. Trimming removed 7 bases at V and 0 bases at J, with 10 bases between. The CDR3 is CASTSGGSYNEQFF. The CDR3 DNA reads as TGTGCCAGCACCTCCGGGGGCTCCTACAATGAGCAGTTCTTC.

This clone came up a few times. This rearrangement joins TRBV6-1 to TRBJ2-7; 8 positions match TRBD1. Germline lookup yields CDR1 MNHNS and CDR2 SASEGT. Unmatched junction bases numbered 12, after V lost 5 bases and J lost 6 bases. CDR3 length equals 15 residues. In nucleotides, the CDR3 is TGTGCCAGCAGTCCCAGGACAGGGCTAGTTCCCGAGCAGTACTTC. Its translation: CASSPRTGLVPEQYF.

The chain employs TRBV19 and TRBJ1-5, with a weak D call TRBD1 (5 bases). The V and J ends lost 6 bases and 4 bases respectively, with 16 bases between them. Germline V gene data show CDR1 as LNHDA and CDR2 as SQIVND (reference sequence). The CDR3 sequence is 15 residues long. The CDR3 DNA reads as TGTGCCAGTAGATACGTTTTAAGGGGAAATCAGCCCCAGCATTTT. This gives the protein CASRYVLRGNQPQHF. Based on the CDR3 plus reference TRBV19 and TRBJ1-5, the full variable domain is DGGITQSPKYLFRKEGQNVTLSCEQNLNHDAMYWYRQDPGQGLRLIYYSQIVNDFQKGDIAEGYSVSREKKESFPLTVTSAQKNPTAFYLCASRYVLRGNQPQHFGDGTRLSIL.

This clone was detected once. CDR3 sequence reads: CASSTEGLAGASSYNEQFF. Here the CDR3 DNA reads TGCGCCAGCAGCACAGAGGGGCTAGCGGGGGCGAGCTCCTACAATGAGCAGTTCTTC. J is TRBJ2-1 and V is TRBV5-1, with TRBD2 identical over 10 bases. With V trimmed by 4 bases and J by 0 bases, 13 bases remained unmatched. Looked up from germline, CDR1 is SGHRS and CDR2 is YFSETQ. This CDR3 contains 19 residues.

The sample holds one count of this clone. The V and J genes are TRBV7-2 and TRBJ2-1, with 8 bases aligning to TRBD2. This CDR3 contains 15 residues. Germline CDR1 SGHTA, CDR2 FQGNSA. The trim removed 6 bases at V and 4 bases at J, leaving 8 bases unmatched. Here the CDR3 reads CASSLRTSPYNEQFF. The CDR3 DNA follows: TGTGCCAGCAGTCTTCGGACTAGCCCGTACAATGAGCAGTTCTTC.

This rearrangement joins TRBV7-3 to TRBJ1-1; D perhaps matches TRBD1 (5 bases). V lost 2 bases and J lost 7, with 17 bases in between. Germline CDR1 reads SGHTA; CDR2 reads FQGTGA. CDR3 length: 15 residues. CDR3 coding DNA: TGTGCCAGCAGCTTAGCCGGGGCCGGGACTTATGAAGCTTTCTTT. Translated, it gives CASSLAGAGTYEAFF.

In this sample, this clone turned up a few times. The chain is built from TRBV4-2 and TRBJ1-1; 7 bases are shared with TRBD1. The CDR3 runs 16 residues. The junction had 8 bases not matched to a gene; V was cut back by 3 bases and J by 1 base. Per germline, CDR1 LGHNA and CDR2 YNFKEQ. CDR3 nucleotide sequence: TGTGCCAGCAGCCATGGACCGGGACAGACGAACACTGAAGCTTTCTTT. Translated: CASSHGPGQTNTEAFF.

The chain combines TRBV6-6 with TRBJ1-4; possibly TRBD1 for D (5 bases). This CDR3 is built from 15 residues. Trimming pared 5 bases from V and 6 bases from J, leaving 16 bases between. Germline V CDR1 and CDR2: MNHNY, SVGAGI (reference sequence). The CDR3 region has the DNA TGTGCCAGCAGTCCCCACGCCAGGGAGGATGAAAAACTGTTTTTT. Translating it yields CASSPHAREDEKLFF.

The chain uses TRBV5-1 and TRBJ2-3; 8 nucleotides line up with TRBD2. CDR1 is SGHRS and CDR2 is YFSETQ in the germline V gene. The CDR3 contains 14 residues. V lost 4 bases and J lost 5; bases outside the gene matches: 6. This CDR3 is CASSRALAGDTQYF. The CDR3 DNA is TGCGCCAGCAGCAGGGCCCTAGCGGGAGATACGCAGTATTTT.

This rearrangement joins TRBV4-3 to TRBJ2-7; TRBD2 is a possible D gene (6 bases). Germline V gene sequence: CDR1 LGHNA, CDR2 YSLEER. The length of the CDR3 is 14 residues. Trimming pared 0 bases from V and 5 bases from J, leaving 11 bases between. The CDR3 DNA reads TGCGCCAGCAGCCAAGATCCGGGACTGGACGAGCAGTACTTC. Its protein product is CASSQDPGLDEQYF.